Listed below are T cell receptor beta chains from one sample, sequenced in a study of cytomegalovirus exposure and HLA in healthy donors. The table came from immunoSEQ multiplex PCR; TCRdb's copy has only in-frame clones and leaves some out. This repertoire comprises about 130,000 clones; its ten largest clones make up approximately 1.8%. Sequenced: PBMCs. These receptors all come from a man aged 18 to 29 in good health and CMV-seronegative. Both conserved end residues are part of each CDR3. Fields, in order: D gene, J gene, V gene, CDR3 protein, CDR3 DNA. A D gene is named only where the DNA matches it firmly.

TRBD1	TRBJ2-2	TRBV28	CAGGTGSSTGELFF	TGTGCCGGGGGGACAGGGTCGAGCACCGGGGAGCTGTTTTTT
TRBD1	TRBJ2-5	TRBV12-5	CASGLGQGVGETQYF	TGTGCTAGTGGTTTGGGCCAGGGGGTAGGAGAGACCCAGTACTTC
-	TRBJ2-7	TRBV7-3	CASSLSAGAIYEQYF	TGTGCCAGCAGCTTAAGCGCGGGGGCGATCTACGAGCAGTACTTC
-	TRBJ2-3	TRBV11-2	CASSFPPGIAQYF	TGTGCCAGCAGCTTCCCCCCAGGTATAGCGCAGTATTTT
-	TRBJ2-5	TRBV5-1	CASSLLQSQETQYF	TGCGCCAGCAGCTTGTTACAGAGCCAAGAGACCCAGTACTTC
TRBD1	TRBJ1-1	TRBV29-1	CSVGTGYTEAFF	TGCAGCGTTGGGACAGGGTACACTGAAGCTTTCTTT
TRBD2	TRBJ2-3	TRBV29-1	CSVASLAGTDTQYF	TGCAGCGTTGCATCACTAGCGGGCACAGATACGCAGTATTTT
-	TRBJ1-1	TRBV28	CASSLERTEAFF	TGTGCCAGCAGTTTGGAGAGGACTGAAGCTTTCTTT
TRBD1	TRBJ1-2	TRBV4-1	CASSQVGQDGYTF	TGCGCCAGCAGCCAAGTTGGACAGGATGGCTACACCTTC
-	TRBJ2-5	TRBV5-6	CASSLAGGLGTQYF	TGTGCCAGCAGCTTGGCCGGGGGGCTAGGGACCCAGTACTTC
-	TRBJ1-5	TRBV7-2	CASSSKTAWAGSNQPQHF	TGTGCCAGCAGCTCCAAGACCGCATGGGCGGGGAGCAATCAGCCCCAGCATTTT
TRBD1	TRBJ1-2	TRBV9	CASSVNVGTGSKPYGYTF	TGTGCCAGCAGCGTCAATGTCGGGACAGGCTCGAAGCCCTATGGCTACACCTTC
-	TRBJ2-3	TRBV4-3	CASSQEPGHSTDTQYF	TGCGCCAGCAGCCAAGAACCGGGACATAGCACAGATACGCAGTATTTT
TRBD1	TRBJ2-7	TRBV7-2	CASSLNRGSYEQYF	TGTGCCAGCAGCTTAAACAGGGGCTCCTACGAGCAGTACTTC
-	TRBJ2-7	TRBV30	CAWSAWDSASYEQYF	TGTGCCTGGAGTGCCTGGGACTCCGCCTCCTACGAGCAGTACTTC
-	TRBJ1-3	TRBV10-3	CAISDGVSSGNTIYF	TGTGCCATCTCCGACGGAGTAAGCTCTGGAAACACCATATATTTT
TRBD2	TRBJ2-1	TRBV7-2	CASSPPGTSSYNEQFF	TGTGCCAGCAGCCCCCCCGGGACTAGCTCCTACAATGAGCAGTTCTTC
-	TRBJ2-6	TRBV7-9	CASSLVSSGANVLTF	TGTGCCAGCAGCTTAGTTAGCTCTGGGGCCAACGTCCTGACTTTC
-	TRBJ1-2	TRBV29-1	CSVAPLRRGGYTF	TGCAGCGTTGCCCCACTTCGAAGAGGAGGCTACACCTTC
TRBD1	TRBJ2-7	TRBV5-4	CASSLNGDRAYEQYF	TGTGCCAGCAGCTTGAACGGGGACAGGGCCTACGAGCAGTACTTC
TRBD1	TRBJ1-5	TRBV27	CATRTGGQPQHF	TGTGCCACCCGGACAGGAGGTCAGCCCCAGCATTTT
-	TRBJ2-7	TRBV7-2	CASSFESSYEQYF	TGTGCCAGCAGCTTCGAGAGCTCCTACGAGCAGTACTTC
-	TRBJ2-7	TRBV7-9	CASSPPRGEQYF	TGTGCCAGCAGCCCCCCCAGGGGCGAGCAGTACTTC
-	TRBJ2-6	TRBV7-3	CASSFGSGANVLTF	TGTGCCAGCAGCTTCGGCTCTGGGGCCAACGTCCTGACTTTC
TRBD1	TRBJ1-6	TRBV28	CASSLDRVVGWDNSPLHF	TGTGCCAGCAGTTTGGACAGGGTAGTAGGCTGGGATAATTCACCCCTCCACTTT
TRBD2	TRBJ2-4	TRBV4-3	CASSQDRAARGNIQYF	TGCGCCAGCAGCCAAGATAGGGCGGCGCGGGGGAACATTCAGTACTTC
TRBD1	TRBJ1-1	TRBV9	CASSVGTGFMNTEAFF	TGTGCCAGCAGCGTAGGGACAGGTTTCATGAACACTGAAGCTTTCTTT
TRBD1	TRBJ2-7	TRBV6-5	CASSHRQGQEQYF	TGTGCCAGCAGCCATCGACAGGGGCAAGAGCAGTACTTC
-	TRBJ1-1	TRBV4-3	CASSPGGAGTEAFF	TGCGCCAGCAGCCCGGGGGGGGCAGGCACTGAAGCTTTCTTT
TRBD1	TRBJ1-1	TRBV9	CASSSEGARITEAFF	TGTGCCAGCAGCTCCGAGGGGGCGCGGATCACTGAAGCTTTCTTT
TRBD1	TRBJ2-6	TRBV4-2	CASSQTGQGISGANVLTF	TGTGCCAGCAGCCAGACAGGACAGGGCATCTCTGGGGCCAACGTCCTGACTTTC
-	TRBJ1-3	TRBV9	CASSVAPGSGNTIYF	TGTGCCAGCAGCGTAGCCCCAGGCTCTGGAAACACCATATATTTT
TRBD1	TRBJ2-7	TRBV9	CASSVGQGSIYEQYF	TGTGCCAGCAGCGTCGGACAGGGAAGTATCTACGAGCAGTACTTC
TRBD1	TRBJ1-1	TRBV2	CASTMGQVQAAFF	TGTGCCAGCACAATGGGACAGGTTCAGGCGGCTTTCTTT
TRBD1	TRBJ2-7	TRBV10-3	CATRDRDYEQYF	TGTGCCACCAGGGACAGGGACTACGAGCAGTACTTC
TRBD1	TRBJ2-7	TRBV19	CASSIPGQGINEQYF	TGTGCCAGTAGTATCCCGGGACAGGGGATCAACGAGCAGTACTTC
-	TRBJ2-5	TRBV10-3	CAISGGQEETQYF	TGTGCCATCAGTGGGGGACAAGAAGAGACCCAGTACTTC
-	TRBJ2-2	TRBV7-7	CASSLQGTGELFF	TGTGCTAGCAGCCTCCAGGGCACCGGGGAGCTGTTTTTT
TRBD1	TRBJ1-1	TRBV5-1	CASSLVGTDTEAFF	TGCGCCAGCAGCTTGGTGGGGACAGACACTGAAGCTTTCTTT
-	TRBJ2-7	TRBV4-1	CASSHGHGGTYEQYF	TGCGCCAGCAGCCACGGACATGGGGGGACCTACGAGCAGTACTTC
TRBD2	TRBJ2-1	TRBV25-1	CASSEASGDYNEQFF	TGTGCCAGCAGTGAAGCTAGCGGGGATTACAATGAGCAGTTCTTC
TRBD2	TRBJ2-1	TRBV6-5	CASTRLAGPNEQFF	TGTGCCAGCACCCGACTAGCGGGACCCAATGAGCAGTTCTTC